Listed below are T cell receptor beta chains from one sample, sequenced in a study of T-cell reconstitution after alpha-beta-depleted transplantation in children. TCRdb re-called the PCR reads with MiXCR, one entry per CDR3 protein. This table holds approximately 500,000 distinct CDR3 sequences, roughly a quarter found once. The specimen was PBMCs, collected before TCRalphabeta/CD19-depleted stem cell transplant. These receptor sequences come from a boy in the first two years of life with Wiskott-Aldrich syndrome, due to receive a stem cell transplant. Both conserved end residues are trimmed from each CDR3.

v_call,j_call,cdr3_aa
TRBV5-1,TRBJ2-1,ASSLSRGNNEQF
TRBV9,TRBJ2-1,ASSDQSLAGVRDEQF
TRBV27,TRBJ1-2,ASSFRGHDYGYT
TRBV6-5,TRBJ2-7,ASSYGGSDEQY
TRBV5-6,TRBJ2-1,ASSKLGRRGDGSYNEQF
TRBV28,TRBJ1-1,ASSQGARPEAF
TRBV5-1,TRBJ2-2,ASSFGDAITGELF
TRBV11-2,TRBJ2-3,ASSLRTVPIDTQY
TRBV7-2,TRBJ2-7,ASSLGGTSGYEQY
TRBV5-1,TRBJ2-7,ASSSTRKTGQIYEQY
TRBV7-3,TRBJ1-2,ASSGTGGPHYGYT
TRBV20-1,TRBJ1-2,SAGPRAFYGYT
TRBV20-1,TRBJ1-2,SARLRDIYGYT
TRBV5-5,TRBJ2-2,ASSFGRNANTGELF
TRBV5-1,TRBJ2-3,ASSSHRGGDTQY
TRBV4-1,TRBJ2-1,ASSQDTGSLEQF
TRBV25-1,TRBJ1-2,ASSIGANYGYT
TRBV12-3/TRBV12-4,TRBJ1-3,VSGGGSGNTIY